This paragraph reports one T cell receptor beta chain. The antigen remains unidentified. As to time point: blood at routine non-recurrence follow-up after resection. Without sorting, whole RNA was sequenced from tumor, nontumor lung or frozen PBMC. TCRdb reanalysed the 5' RACE reads using MiXCR and keeps one entry per CDR3 protein. The sample includes some 120,000 distinct CDR3 sequences, roughly an eighth of them seen just once. This specimen comes from a study of spatial heterogeneity in lung cancer. Study details: The donor population consisted of some 70 patients with untreated, early-stage non-small cell lung cancer. Combinations of a unique TCR and a UMI were tallied in raw reads, and on average each appeared more than ten times. General study results and limits: Circulating ubiquitous expanded tumor TCRs were observed more frequently at resection than at follow-up.

V lost 4 bases and J 0 bases, leaving 10 bases between the germline ends. The CDR3 contains 15 residues. CDR1 is LNHDA and CDR2 is SQIVND in the germline V gene (reference sequence). The TCR was taken from a male donor with early-stage non-small cell lung cancer. This material consisted of PBMCs, taken at follow-up. V gene TRBV19 combines with J gene TRBJ1-5, with TRBD1 as a possible D gene (5 bases). CDR3 sequence: CASSRQRDSNQPQHF. The CDR3 DNA reads TGTGCCAGTAGTAGACAGAGGGATAGCAATCAGCCCCAGCATTTT.